Below, 8 T cell receptor beta chains from the same sample are listed, as sequenced in a study of blood T cell repertoires in COVID-19. Some clones are missing from TCRdb's copy, which holds only in-frame ones; the method was immunoSEQ multiplex PCR. The table includes a few hundred thousand clones, approximately 90% detected once. The sample comprised PBMCs or T cells enriched from blood (not recorded which). The receptors originated from a woman aged 25 to 39 who had recovered from COVID-19.

This sequence joins TRBV3-1 (or the pseudogene TRBV3-2) and TRBJ2-3; 15 nucleotides align to TRBD2. Germline values: CDR1 LGHDT, CDR2 YNNKEL (reference sequence). The trim removed 3 bases at V and 6 bases at J, leaving 7 bases unmatched. There are 17 residues in the CDR3. CDR3 nucleotide sequence: TGTGCCAGCAGCCACACAGGACTAGCGGGGGGGTTGGATACGCAGTATTTT. Translating it yields CASSHTGLAGGLDTQYF.

The J gene is TRBJ2-3, the V gene TRBV29-1; D call uncertain. The CDR3 extends over 10 amino acids. CDR1 and CDR2 (germline): SQVTM, ANQGSEA. Trimming shortened V by 6 bases and J by 3 bases, and 4 bases separated the two germline ends. CDR3 sequence: CSVATDTQYF. The CDR3 DNA reads as TGCAGCGTAGCAACAGATACGCAGTATTTT.

The chain employs TRBV11-2 and TRBJ1-1, with 8 bases lining up with TRBD1. Germline lookup yields CDR1 SGHAT and CDR2 FQNNGV. The CDR3 is 15 residues long. Germline trimming cut 5 bases from V and 3 bases from J; bases unmatched to any gene: 8. CDR3 sequence reads: CASSPRQGRDTEAFF. CDR3 nucleotide sequence: TGTGCCAGCAGCCCACGACAGGGGCGGGACACTGAAGCTTTCTTT.

This clone was detected once. V is TRBV29-1 and J is TRBJ1-1; 10 bases are a match to TRBD1. Trimming cost V 6 bases and J 3 bases; bases outside gene matches: 4. The CDR3 is 13 amino acids. Germline CDR1 is SQVTM and CDR2 is ANQGSEA. DNA of the CDR3: TGCAGCGTGCGGACAGGGGGGGACACTGAAGCTTTCTTT. Amino acid sequence: CSVRTGGDTEAFF.

The CDR3 here is CASTLGAVAGSIYGYTF. CDR3 coding DNA: TGTGCCAGCACCCTGGGGGCCGTGGCAGGGAGTATCTATGGCTACACCTTC. The V and J genes are TRBV5-5 and TRBJ1-2; maybe TRBD1 (6 bases). Germline lookup yields CDR1 SGHKS and CDR2 YYEKEE (reference sequence). The CDR3 extends over 17 amino acids. V shed 6 bases and J shed 4 bases, with 25 bases lying between them.

The chain couples TRBV30 to TRBJ1-5, with TRBD1 matching over 9 bases. The V gene's germline CDR1 is GTSNPN and CDR2 SVGIG (reference sequence). This CDR3 is 15 amino acids long. The junction had 5 bases not matched to a gene; V was cut back by 1 base and J by 4 bases. This CDR3 is CAWSASGTGNQPQHF. Here the CDR3 DNA reads TGTGCCTGGAGTGCCTCCGGGACAGGGAATCAGCCCCAGCATTTT.

This clone was found a few times. The rearrangement uses TRBV12-3 or TRBV12-4 and TRBJ2-1; D perhaps matches TRBD1 (6 bases). This CDR3 has 13 amino acids. Trimming left V 1 base short and J 10 bases short, with 11 bases between. CDR3 sequence: CASSLVSGEEQFF. The CDR3 DNA is TGTGCCAGCAGTTTAGTCTCAGGGGAGGAGCAGTTCTTC.

The V call is TRBV7-2, the J call TRBJ1-1; no clear D gene. Between the trimmed V and J ends, which lost 1 base and 11 bases, there was a span of 14 bases. The CDR3 is made up of 13 amino acids. The germline gives CDR1 SGHTA, CDR2 FQGNSA. CDR3 nucleotide sequence: TGTGCCAGCAGCTTAGGTACAACCATCTCCGCTTTCTTT. Its protein is CASSLGTTISAFF.